In this sample, the clone carrying this T cell receptor beta chain turned up once. The antigen is unknown. Primers for the PCR totalled 60 Vbeta and 13 Jbeta. Sequencing was performed with immunoSEQ multiplex PCR; in TCRdb, only in-frame clones are kept and a portion is missing. The sample includes around 150,000 clones, approximately 79% of them seen just once. While unrecorded immune exposures were likely, the donors were nominally healthy when sampled. The data are from a study of cytomegalovirus exposure and HLA in healthy donors. Notes on the study in general: Productive status was seen about 90% or about 30% of the time for most TCR beta V segments in an earlier analysis. Accurate HLA-A and HLA-B prediction from TCR beta sequences was reported for most subjects.

With V trimmed by 4 bases and J by 1 base, 3 bases remained unmatched. The CDR3 is made up of 14 amino acids. Germline V gene data show CDR1 as LNHNV and CDR2 as YYDKDF (reference sequence). The sequenced sample was PBMCs. The receptor comes from a man in his forties or fifties in good health and CMV-seronegative. The chain couples TRBV15 to TRBJ2-7, with 8 bases matching TRBD1. This chain's CDR3 is CATSTDRASYEQYF. As DNA, the CDR3 is TGTGCCACCAGCACGGACAGGGCTTCCTACGAGCAGTACTTC.